This TCR beta chain was recovered during a study of OX40 agonist ivuxolimab in advanced cancers. Notes on the study in general: In CD8+ T cells, expanded clones were on average more numerous than in CD4+. The CD4+ and CD8+ T cells in the blood had expanded clonally by week 6 at 0.1 to 3.0 mg/kg.

This CDR3 has 13 amino acids. Germline CDR1 is SNHLY and CDR2 is FYNNEI. V trimming: 6 bases; J trimming: 3 bases; junction bases outside the gene matches: 4. As concerns this clone: Its antigen remains unknown.

Assay used: immunoSEQ multiplex PCR; TCRdb lists only in-frame clones, some missing. The sample lists about 82,000 clones, about 91% occurring once. This sequence was found in an adult with an advanced solid tumor such as melanoma, head and neck, liver or kidney cancer. V and J are TRBV2 and TRBJ1-2; 7 nucleotides match TRBD1. Sample: CD4+ or CD8+ T cells sorted from blood, taken in a trial of the OX40 agonist ivuxolimab. The CDR3 sequence: CASRIGTDYGYTF. The CDR3 region has the DNA TGTGCCAGCAGGATCGGGACAGACTATGGCTACACCTTC.